These T cell receptor beta chains were read from a single sample in a study of cytomegalovirus exposure and HLA in healthy donors. Using immunoSEQ multiplex PCR, the repertoire was profiled, and TCRdb retains in-frame clones only, with some absent. The data show 220,000 or so clones, approximately 80% seen once. The sample comprised PBMCs. The receptors stem from a man aged 45-65 years in good health and CMV-seronegative. CDR3s include the opening cysteine and the closing phenylalanine or tryptophan. Fields, in order: clone size, D gene, V gene, J gene, CDR3 protein, CDR3 DNA. D genes are given only for firm matches. The listing skips clone size in some rows; elsewhere it reads once, few, many or a size class.

clone_size: -
d_call: TRBD1
v_call: TRBV18
j_call: TRBJ2-3
cdr3_aa: CASSPPIRTGSTDTQYF
cdr3_nt: TGTGCCAGCTCACCCCCAATCCGGACAGGGAGCACAGATACGCAGTATTTT

clone_size: once
d_call: TRBD2
v_call: TRBV7-8
j_call: TRBJ2-1
cdr3_aa: CASSPRPSGYNEQFF
cdr3_nt: TGTGCCAGCAGCCCCCGGCCTAGCGGCTACAATGAGCAGTTCTTC

clone_size: -
d_call: -
v_call: TRBV28
j_call: TRBJ1-5
cdr3_aa: CASKSAPSPQHF
cdr3_nt: TGTGCCAGCAAGAGTGCCCCCTCGCCCCAGCATTTT

clone_size: -
d_call: -
v_call: TRBV2
j_call: TRBJ2-5
cdr3_aa: CASSSQGGGETQYF
cdr3_nt: TGTGCCAGCAGTTCACAGGGAGGGGGTGAGACCCAGTACTTC

clone_size: -
d_call: TRBD1
v_call: TRBV5-5
j_call: TRBJ2-7
cdr3_aa: CASSVRDRGTGEQYF
cdr3_nt: TGTGCCAGCAGCGTCCGGGACAGGGGCACTGGAGAGCAGTACTTC

clone_size: -
d_call: -
v_call: TRBV18
j_call: TRBJ1-4
cdr3_aa: CASSPEGREKLFF
cdr3_nt: TGTGCCAGCTCACCAGAAGGGAGAGAAAAACTGTTTTTT

clone_size: few
d_call: -
v_call: TRBV11-2
j_call: TRBJ1-5
cdr3_aa: CASSTGLSGQPQHF
cdr3_nt: TGTGCCAGCAGCACCGGCCTCTCAGGGCAGCCCCAGCATTTT

clone_size: once
d_call: TRBD1
v_call: TRBV9
j_call: TRBJ2-1
cdr3_aa: CASSVAGDRLQEQFF
cdr3_nt: TGTGCCAGCAGCGTAGCTGGGGACAGGCTACAGGAGCAGTTCTTC

clone_size: -
d_call: -
v_call: TRBV28
j_call: TRBJ1-2
cdr3_aa: CASSFEGTANYGYTF
cdr3_nt: TGTGCCAGCAGTTTTGAGGGCACGGCTAACTATGGCTACACCTTC

clone_size: -
d_call: TRBD1
v_call: TRBV27
j_call: TRBJ2-6
cdr3_aa: CASSLGTGAGANVLTF
cdr3_nt: TGTGCCAGCAGTTTAGGGACAGGGGCTGGGGCCAACGTCCTGACTTTC

clone_size: -
d_call: TRBD2
v_call: TRBV6-5
j_call: TRBJ2-2
cdr3_aa: CASSLPSGRPGELFF
cdr3_nt: TGTGCCAGCAGCCTACCTAGCGGGAGACCCGGGGAGCTGTTTTTT

clone_size: -
d_call: TRBD1
v_call: TRBV28
j_call: TRBJ2-7
cdr3_aa: CASRRQGAYEQYF
cdr3_nt: TGTGCCAGCAGACGACAGGGTGCCTACGAGCAGTACTTC

clone_size: -
d_call: TRBD1
v_call: TRBV7-2
j_call: TRBJ2-1
cdr3_aa: CASSVSGGPASVYNEQFF
cdr3_nt: TGTGCCAGCAGCGTTTCAGGGGGCCCGGCGTCGGTTTACAATGAGCAGTTCTTC

clone_size: -
d_call: -
v_call: TRBV10-3
j_call: TRBJ2-3
cdr3_aa: CAISDTGYTDTQYF
cdr3_nt: TGTGCCATCAGTGATACGGGGTACACAGATACGCAGTATTTT

clone_size: -
d_call: TRBD1
v_call: TRBV5-1
j_call: TRBJ2-7
cdr3_aa: CASSLGVTGGTEQYF
cdr3_nt: TGCGCCAGCAGCTTGGGTGTAACAGGGGGTACCGAGCAGTACTTC

clone_size: -
d_call: -
v_call: TRBV5-6
j_call: TRBJ2-1
cdr3_aa: CASSLEQARPYNEQFF
cdr3_nt: TGTGCCAGCAGCTTGGAACAGGCGCGACCCTACAATGAGCAGTTCTTC

clone_size: -
d_call: TRBD2
v_call: TRBV5-6
j_call: TRBJ2-1
cdr3_aa: CASSLGIRTSGYNEQFF
cdr3_nt: TGTGCCAGCAGCTTGGGGATCAGGACTAGCGGCTACAATGAGCAGTTCTTC

clone_size: -
d_call: TRBD1
v_call: TRBV19
j_call: TRBJ2-2
cdr3_aa: CASSASGDRGPGELFF
cdr3_nt: TGTGCCAGTAGTGCCTCGGGGGACAGGGGGCCCGGGGAGCTGTTTTTT

clone_size: few
d_call: TRBD2
v_call: TRBV6-4
j_call: TRBJ2-1
cdr3_aa: CASRASGRGSYNEQFF
cdr3_nt: TGTGCCAGCCGGGCTAGCGGGAGAGGTTCCTACAATGAGCAGTTCTTC

clone_size: -
d_call: -
v_call: TRBV6-1
j_call: TRBJ2-2
cdr3_aa: CASSESGTGELFF
cdr3_nt: TGTGCCAGCAGTGAATCAGGGACCGGGGAGCTGTTTTTT

clone_size: -
d_call: -
v_call: TRBV7-3
j_call: TRBJ2-3
cdr3_aa: CASSLRVSTDTQYF
cdr3_nt: TGTGCCAGCAGCTTACGAGTCTCCACAGATACGCAGTATTTT

clone_size: -
d_call: -
v_call: TRBV5-4
j_call: TRBJ2-3
cdr3_aa: CASSFRQVPSTDTQYF
cdr3_nt: TGTGCCAGCAGCTTTAGACAGGTACCTAGCACAGATACGCAGTATTTT

clone_size: -
d_call: -
v_call: TRBV5-1
j_call: TRBJ1-1
cdr3_aa: CASSLVPLDSEAFF
cdr3_nt: TGCGCCAGCAGCTTGGTTCCCCTGGACAGTGAAGCTTTCTTT

clone_size: -
d_call: -
v_call: TRBV30
j_call: TRBJ1-5
cdr3_aa: CACATSGGNQPQHF
cdr3_nt: TGTGCCTGTGCCACCTCAGGGGGCAATCAGCCCCAGCATTTT

clone_size: -
d_call: -
v_call: TRBV4-2
j_call: TRBJ2-6
cdr3_aa: CASSQVAGLGANVLTF
cdr3_nt: TGTGCCAGCAGCCAAGTTGCAGGACTTGGGGCCAACGTCCTGACTTTC

clone_size: once
d_call: TRBD1
v_call: TRBV14
j_call: TRBJ2-7
cdr3_aa: CASSRSTGGPYEQYF
cdr3_nt: TGTGCCAGCAGCCGCAGTACAGGGGGCCCCTACGAGCAGTACTTC

clone_size: -
d_call: -
v_call: TRBV30
j_call: TRBJ1-2
cdr3_aa: CAWNNPSRGFNYGYTF
cdr3_nt: TGTGCCTGGAATAATCCCAGTCGGGGATTTAACTATGGCTACACCTTC

clone_size: -
d_call: -
v_call: TRBV6-1
j_call: TRBJ1-1
cdr3_aa: CASSGQQGTEAFF
cdr3_nt: TGTGCCAGCAGTGGACAGCAGGGTACTGAAGCTTTCTTT

clone_size: -
d_call: -
v_call: TRBV7-3
j_call: TRBJ2-5
cdr3_aa: CASSFSGGQETQYF
cdr3_nt: TGTGCCAGCAGCTTTAGCGGAGGCCAAGAGACCCAGTACTTC

clone_size: -
d_call: -
v_call: TRBV9
j_call: TRBJ2-3
cdr3_aa: CASSPTTSTDTQYF
cdr3_nt: TGTGCCAGCAGCCCGACTACCAGCACAGATACGCAGTATTTT

clone_size: -
d_call: -
v_call: TRBV6-4
j_call: TRBJ2-1
cdr3_aa: CASSDQGDEQFF
cdr3_nt: TGTGCCAGCAGTGATCAGGGCGATGAGCAGTTCTTC

clone_size: -
d_call: TRBD1
v_call: TRBV5-1
j_call: TRBJ1-2
cdr3_aa: CASSSFLTGVGYGYTF
cdr3_nt: TGCGCCAGCAGCTCGTTTTTAACAGGGGTTGGCTATGGCTACACCTTC

clone_size: -
d_call: TRBD1
v_call: TRBV23-1
j_call: TRBJ1-5
cdr3_aa: CASSHRPGTGGNQPQHF
cdr3_nt: TGCGCCAGCAGTCATAGGCCCGGGACAGGGGGCAATCAGCCCCAGCATTTT

clone_size: -
d_call: -
v_call: TRBV9
j_call: TRBJ1-4
cdr3_aa: CAGTPYGIGNEKLFF
cdr3_nt: TGTGCCGGCACCCCATATGGAATCGGGAATGAAAAACTGTTTTTT

clone_size: -
d_call: TRBD2
v_call: TRBV10-3
j_call: TRBJ2-5
cdr3_aa: CAISESAQLAGGGATQYF
cdr3_nt: TGTGCCATCAGTGAGTCGGCGCAACTAGCGGGAGGTGGCGCGACCCAGTACTTC

clone_size: -
d_call: -
v_call: TRBV7-9
j_call: TRBJ1-2
cdr3_aa: CASSFQKFYGYTF
cdr3_nt: TGTGCCAGCAGCTTCCAGAAGTTCTATGGCTACACCTTC

clone_size: -
d_call: -
v_call: TRBV6-4
j_call: TRBJ2-2
cdr3_aa: CASRMEGGELFF
cdr3_nt: TGTGCCAGCAGGATGGAGGGGGGGGAGCTGTTTTTT

clone_size: once
d_call: TRBD1
v_call: TRBV9
j_call: TRBJ1-1
cdr3_aa: CASSAPGTGNTEAFF
cdr3_nt: TGTGCCAGCAGCGCCCCCGGGACAGGGAACACTGAAGCTTTCTTT

clone_size: -
d_call: -
v_call: TRBV5-1
j_call: TRBJ2-3
cdr3_aa: CASSSGISSTDTQYF
cdr3_nt: TGCGCCAGCAGCTCGGGGATTAGCAGCACAGATACGCAGTATTTT

clone_size: -
d_call: TRBD1
v_call: TRBV10-2
j_call: TRBJ2-7
cdr3_aa: CASSSPDRGGYEQYF
cdr3_nt: TGCGCCAGCAGTTCCCCGGACAGGGGCGGCTACGAGCAGTACTTC

clone_size: -
d_call: TRBD2
v_call: TRBV2
j_call: TRBJ2-7
cdr3_aa: CASTSLGTSVLGGYEQYF
cdr3_nt: TGTGCCAGCACGTCTCTCGGGACTAGCGTCCTTGGAGGCTACGAGCAGTACTTC

clone_size: -
d_call: TRBD1
v_call: TRBV27
j_call: TRBJ2-7
cdr3_aa: CASSWGTAYEQYF
cdr3_nt: TGTGCCAGCAGTTGGGGGACAGCCTACGAGCAGTACTTC

clone_size: once
d_call: -
v_call: TRBV18
j_call: TRBJ1-2
cdr3_aa: CASRQVSNHYGYTF
cdr3_nt: TGTGCCAGCCGCCAGGTTTCGAACCACTATGGCTACACCTTC

clone_size: -
d_call: -
v_call: TRBV18
j_call: TRBJ1-1
cdr3_aa: CASSRQRQGNTEAFF
cdr3_nt: TGTGCCAGCTCAAGACAGAGGCAGGGGAACACTGAAGCTTTCTTT

clone_size: -
d_call: TRBD2
v_call: TRBV7-6
j_call: TRBJ2-1
cdr3_aa: CASSLSGSSYNEQFF
cdr3_nt: TGTGCCAGCAGCCTTAGCGGGTCCTCCTACAATGAGCAGTTCTTC

clone_size: few
d_call: TRBD2
v_call: TRBV7-7
j_call: TRBJ2-1
cdr3_aa: CASSLEISGGFSSYNEQFF
cdr3_nt: TGTGCCAGCAGCTTAGAGATTAGCGGGGGATTTAGCTCCTACAATGAGCAGTTCTTC

clone_size: -
d_call: -
v_call: TRBV5-1
j_call: TRBJ2-5
cdr3_aa: CASSLRQGGETQYF
cdr3_nt: TGCGCCAGCAGCTTGCGGCAGGGTGGGGAGACCCAGTACTTC

clone_size: -
d_call: TRBD1
v_call: TRBV6-1
j_call: TRBJ1-3
cdr3_aa: CASLKDRGMGNTIYF
cdr3_nt: TGTGCCAGCTTAAAGGACAGGGGAATGGGAAACACCATATATTTT

clone_size: once
d_call: -
v_call: TRBV5-1
j_call: TRBJ1-5
cdr3_aa: CASSKRRGIRISSQPQHF
cdr3_nt: TGCGCCAGCAGCAAGAGGCGGGGGATCCGAATTAGCAGTCAGCCCCAGCATTTT

clone_size: -
d_call: -
v_call: TRBV30
j_call: TRBJ2-1
cdr3_aa: CAWSEGSYNEQFF
cdr3_nt: TGTGCCTGGAGCGAGGGCTCCTACAATGAGCAGTTCTTC

clone_size: -
d_call: -
v_call: TRBV12-1
j_call: TRBJ2-1
cdr3_aa: CASSYPTVEEDEQFF
cdr3_nt: TGTGCCAGCAGTTACCCCACGGTAGAAGAGGATGAGCAGTTCTTC

clone_size: few
d_call: TRBD2
v_call: TRBV6-1
j_call: TRBJ2-5
cdr3_aa: CASGGTSGDQETQYF
cdr3_nt: TGTGCCAGTGGAGGGACTAGCGGGGACCAAGAGACCCAGTACTTC

clone_size: -
d_call: TRBD1
v_call: TRBV6-1
j_call: TRBJ2-7
cdr3_aa: CASRARTGGNYEQYF
cdr3_nt: TGTGCCAGCAGGGCCCGGACAGGGGGAAACTACGAGCAGTACTTC

clone_size: -
d_call: TRBD2
v_call: TRBV7-3
j_call: TRBJ2-1
cdr3_aa: CASSLTLAGRDEQFF
cdr3_nt: TGTGCCAGCAGCTTAACGTTAGCGGGTCGGGACGAGCAGTTCTTC

clone_size: -
d_call: TRBD2
v_call: TRBV5-1
j_call: TRBJ2-1
cdr3_aa: CASSWAGGTEQFF
cdr3_nt: TGCGCCAGCAGCTGGGCGGGGGGAACTGAGCAGTTCTTC

clone_size: few
d_call: -
v_call: TRBV15
j_call: TRBJ2-7
cdr3_aa: CATSRDQDNEQYF
cdr3_nt: TGTGCCACCAGCAGAGATCAGGACAACGAGCAGTACTTC

clone_size: -
d_call: TRBD2
v_call: TRBV19
j_call: TRBJ2-1
cdr3_aa: CASRTSGRYNEQFF
cdr3_nt: TGTGCCAGTAGGACTAGCGGCCGGTACAATGAGCAGTTCTTC

clone_size: -
d_call: TRBD1
v_call: TRBV29-1
j_call: TRBJ1-2
cdr3_aa: CSAKGQAYGYTF
cdr3_nt: TGCAGCGCTAAGGGACAGGCGTATGGCTACACCTTC

clone_size: -
d_call: TRBD2
v_call: TRBV30
j_call: TRBJ2-7
cdr3_aa: CAWSVRTSGNPGEQYF
cdr3_nt: TGTGCCTGGAGTGTACGAACTAGCGGGAATCCGGGCGAGCAGTACTTC

clone_size: -
d_call: TRBD2
v_call: TRBV28
j_call: TRBJ2-1
cdr3_aa: CASSILTSGTGSSYNEQFF
cdr3_nt: TGTGCCAGCAGTATACTGACTAGCGGGACAGGGAGCTCCTACAATGAGCAGTTCTTC